The present entry profiles one T cell receptor (beta chain) with its context. Its antigen is as yet unknown. This table comes from immunoSEQ multiplex PCR, and its TCRdb copy is limited to in-frame clones, with some not included. The sample contains some 9,200 clones, more than 70% of which appear only once. This record belongs to a study of immune evolution from preneoplasia to lung adenocarcinoma. Germline loops: CDR1 WNHNN, CDR2 SYGVQD (reference sequence). The V and J ends lost 3 bases and 5 bases, in that order; junction bases with no gene match: 4. This CDR3 spans 15 amino acids. Whole-study findings and limits: KRAS-mutant nodules had the highest T cell clonality. Normal lung had highest clonality; later lesions appeared denser, more diverse.

This clonotype was sampled from a person older than 75 with lung adenocarcinoma. Sequencing used FFPE lung adenocarcinoma in situ tissue. The J gene is TRBJ1-3, the V gene TRBV10-1; TRBD1 aligns across 10 bases. CDR3 nucleotide sequence: TGCGCCAGCAGTGACTCGACAGGGGGCCGAAACACCATATATTTT. It codes for CASSDSTGGRNTIYF.